This entry lists 14 T cell receptor beta chains sequenced from one sample in a study of T-cell reconstitution after alpha-beta-depleted transplantation in children. Unique molecular identifiers featured in how the TCRbeta library was prepared. MiXCR, run by TCRdb on the PCR reads, gives a single entry per CDR3 protein. The sample lists more than 200,000 distinct CDR3 sequences; roughly 24% were seen once. Source: PBMCs, taken before TCRalphabeta/CD19-depleted stem cell transplant. The receptors come from a girl aged 2-15 years with Fanconi anemia, due to receive a stem cell transplant.

This clonotype showed up many times. The J gene is TRBJ2-1, the V gene TRBV6-5; 9 positions match TRBD2. CDR1 MNHEY and CDR2 SVGAGI come from the germline V gene. This CDR3 has 17 residues. After removal of 6 bases from V and 8 bases from J, the junction contained 17 bases not matched to a gene. CDR3 in amino acids: CASRTVSSGLAIDEQFF. The DNA for the CDR3 is TGTGCCAGCAGGACAGTCTCGTCTGGACTAGCGATAGATGAGCAGTTCTTC.

The chain links TRBV20-1 to TRBJ2-3; perhaps TRBD1 as D (5 bases). The CDR3 is 13 amino acids. CDR1 and CDR2 from the germline V gene are DFQATT and SNEGSKA (reference sequence). The V gene lost 2 bases and the J gene lost 3 bases, with 9 bases spanning the gap. The CDR3 protein is CSARHGATDTQYF. CDR3 sequence (DNA): TGCAGTGCTAGACATGGGGCTACAGATACGCAGTATTTT.

This clonotype was counted ten times or more. This CDR3 reads CSVPGQTSYEQYF. The CDR3 coding sequence is TGCAGCGTCCCTGGACAAACCTCCTACGAGCAGTACTTC. V is TRBV29-1 and J is TRBJ2-7; a weak D match, TRBD1 (5 bases). Germline V gene lookup returns CDR1 SQVTM and CDR2 ANQGSEA. With 6 bases removed from V and 0 bases from J, the gap between germline ends came to 12 bases. This CDR3 is built from 13 residues.

The rearrangement joins TRBV27 to TRBJ2-1; 12 bases align to TRBD2. Trimming at V came to 5 bases and at J to 2 bases, leaving 4 bases not matched to a gene. Germline assignment: CDR1 MNHEY and CDR2 SMNVEV (reference sequence). CDR3 size: 16 residues. The CDR3 reads CASSHLAGGTYNEQFF. As DNA, the CDR3 is TGTGCCAGCAGTCACCTAGCGGGGGGGACCTACAATGAGCAGTTCTTC.

This clonotype appeared many times. The V gene is TRBV9, the J gene TRBJ2-3, with a weak D call TRBD2 (5 bases). The V and J ends lost 0 bases and 3 bases respectively, with 17 bases between them. The CDR3 runs to 17 residues. CDR1 SGDLS and CDR2 YYNGEE come from the germline V gene. CDR3: CASSVDDRGWRTDTQYF. The CDR3 coding sequence is TGTGCCAGCAGCGTAGACGATCGGGGTTGGAGGACAGATACGCAGTATTTT.

The gene calls are TRBV7-2 and TRBJ2-1; D may be TRBD1 (6 bases). Looked up from germline, CDR1 is SGHTA and CDR2 is FQGNSA. Trimming left V 4 bases short and J 2 bases short, with 15 bases between. There are 16 residues in the CDR3. CDR3 bases: TGTGCCAGCAGCTGGGGGCTCTTACGCACCTACAATGAGCAGTTCTTC. The encoded protein is CASSWGLLRTYNEQFF.

The chain couples TRBV20-1 to TRBJ2-5, with 7 bases aligning to TRBD2. The CDR3 totals 14 residues. From germline, CDR1 is DFQATT and CDR2 SNEGSKA (reference sequence). This CDR3 reads CSGTIDSYQETQYF. Here the CDR3 DNA reads TGCAGCGGGACTATAGACAGCTATCAAGAGACCCAGTACTTC.

As regards this clonotype: Because it lacks the conserved phenylalanine or tryptophan at the end, this CDR3 is likely a read error. V usage is TRBV5-1 and J usage is TRBJ2-7; 11 bases are shared with TRBD1. Germline V gene lookup returns CDR1 SGHRS and CDR2 YFSETQ. The V and J ends lost 1 base and 3 bases, in that order; junction bases with no gene match: 3. The CDR3 is 15 residues long. DNA of the CDR3: TGCGCCAGCAGCTTGTGGGACAGGGGGAGCTACGAGCAGTACTAC. Its translation is CASSLWDRGSYEQYY.

In this sample, this clonotype turned up a few times. The chain joins TRBV6-5 to TRBJ2-4; D not resolved. V lost 0 bases and J 1 base, leaving 13 bases between the germline ends. The CDR3 has 17 residues. Germline V gene sequence: CDR1 MNHEY, CDR2 SVGAGI. In nucleotides, the CDR3 is TGTGCCAGCAGTTACTCGTCCAGCATCGGGGCCAAAAACATTCAGTACTTC. Translation: CASSYSSSIGAKNIQYF.

The sample holds a few counts of this clonotype. The chain uses TRBV7-8 and TRBJ2-7, with D possibly being TRBD2 (5 bases). Trimming took 1 base from V and 2 from J, leaving 12 bases between them. Per the germline V gene, CDR1 is SGHVS and CDR2 is FQNEAQ. The CDR3 totals 15 residues. The CDR3 bases are TGTGCCAGCAGCTTAGAACCAGACGGGACCTACGAGCAGTACTTC. It encodes CASSLEPDGTYEQYF.

This clonotype appeared many times. The CDR3 here is CASSPTPGYRRTDTQYF. The CDR3 DNA reads TGTGCCAGCAGTCCCACCCCGGGCTATAGGCGCACAGATACGCAGTATTTT. This chain uses TRBV28 with TRBJ2-3; D is undetermined. The CDR3 length is 17 residues. The V and J ends lost 5 bases and 1 base respectively, with 19 bases between them. Per the germline V gene, CDR1 is MDHEN and CDR2 is SYDVKM.

V is TRBV11-2 and J is TRBJ2-4; TRBD1 matches 11 bases. From germline, CDR1 is SGHAT and CDR2 FQNNGV. Trimming cost V 7 bases and J 1 base; bases outside gene matches: 15. This CDR3 comprises 19 residues. The CDR3 nucleotides read TGTGCCAGCAACAAAGGACAGGGGGCGCGTTCGTGGGCCAAAAACATTCAGTACTTC. It encodes CASNKGQGARSWAKNIQYF.

The V gene is TRBV28, the J gene TRBJ2-3; the match to TRBD1 covers 9 bases. Germline assignment: CDR1 MDHEN and CDR2 SYDVKM. V lost 7 bases, J lost 0 bases, and 8 bases stayed unmatched. The CDR3 covers 16 residues. The CDR3 sequence is CASTVDRGSSTDTQYF. CDR3 DNA sequence: TGTGCCAGCACGGTCGACAGGGGGTCGAGCACAGATACGCAGTATTTT. The entire variable domain, with the rest obtained from reference TRBV28 and TRBJ2-3, is as follows: DVKVTQSSRYLVKRTGEKVFLECVQDMDHENMFWYRQDPGLGLRLIYFSYDVKMKEKGDIPEGYSVSREKKERFSLILESASTNQTSMYLCASTVDRGSSTDTQYFGPGTRLTVL.

The sample holds a few counts of this clonotype. The rearrangement links TRBV20-1 to TRBJ2-3; possibly TRBD1 for D (5 bases). V lost 7 bases and J 4 bases, leaving 15 bases between the germline ends. In germline, CDR1 is DFQATT, CDR2 SNEGSKA (reference sequence). The CDR3 loop spans 13 amino acids. The CDR3 loop reads CSGFRGIPDTQYF. Here the CDR3 DNA reads TGCAGTGGGTTTAGGGGCATCCCAGATACGCAGTATTTT.